This passage covers 10 T cell receptor beta chains from one sample sequenced in a study of T cells in Graves' hyperthyroidism and ophthalmopathy. What was amplified from RNA transcripts were TCR beta CDR3 regions. Primed by the HTBI set, a first-round RT-PCR was run on the TCR CDR3. MiXCR was run by TCRdb on the multiplex PCR reads, yielding one entry per CDR3 protein. The sample records 350,000 to 400,000 distinct CDR3 sequences, approximately 17% being singletons. Sequencing was performed on blood. These receptors came from a man between 18 and 29 years old with Graves' ophthalmopathy.

The rearrangement links TRBV27 to TRBJ2-5; 9 bases line up with TRBD1. The CDR3 loop spans 15 amino acids. V was clipped by 3 bases and J by 6 bases; unmatched bases: 8. CDR1 is MNHEY, CDR2 SMNVEV, per germline (reference sequence). CDR3 sequence: CASSFLGTGLQTQYF. The CDR3 region has the DNA TGTGCCAGCAGTTTTTTAGGGACAGGGTTGCAGACCCAGTACTTC.

This clonotype has ten or more counts. V usage is TRBV7-8 and J usage is TRBJ1-5; D remains ambiguous. There are 14 residues in the CDR3. Germline values: CDR1 SGHVS, CDR2 FQNEAQ. With 1 base removed from V and 11 bases from J, the gap between germline ends came to 15 bases. In DNA, the CDR3 is TGTGCCAGCAGCTTAGATGTAGGCGGCGCTTCCCAGCATTTT. Translating it yields CASSLDVGGASQHF.

A few counts support this clonotype. The chain combines TRBV6-4 with TRBJ2-2; the D is unclear. The V gene's germline CDR1 is MRHNA and CDR2 SNTAGT. The CDR3 has 15 residues. The V end was cut by 0 bases, the J end by 3 bases, with 8 bases between. The CDR3 DNA follows: TGTGCCAGCAGTGACTCGCTCCGCCACACCGGGGAGCTGTTTTTT. Its protein product is CASSDSLRHTGELFF.

In its sample, this clonotype was seen many times. The genes are TRBV2 and TRBJ1-4; D might be TRBD1 (6 bases). Germline loops: CDR1 SNHLY, CDR2 FYNNEI. The CDR3 covers 15 residues. V was shortened by 7 bases and J by 0 bases, with 12 bases between the two germline ends. CDR3 in DNA: TGTGCCAGCACTCGGACAGCTGCAACTAATGAAAAACTGTTTTTT. This translates into CASTRTAATNEKLFF.

This clonotype was seen a few times. One base away lies a much larger clone, so this may be a sequencing read error. V and J are TRBV7-9 and TRBJ1-5; possible D gene TRBD1, 5 bases. The CDR3 runs to 13 residues. Deletions cut 4 bases from V and 3 bases from J, with 7 bases between. The V gene's germline CDR1 is SEHNR and CDR2 FQNEAQ (reference sequence). The CDR3 here is CASSWGTNQPQHF. CDR3 nucleotides: TGTGCCAGCAGCTGGGGGACCAATCAGCCCCAGCATTTT.

The chain joins TRBV10-3 to TRBJ2-7; unclear D gene. The CDR3 covers 12 residues. Trimming stripped 8 bases from V and 0 bases from J, with 8 bases between. Germline-derived CDR1 and CDR2 are ENHRY and SYGVKD. CDR3 sequence (DNA): TGTGCCATCCTCTCTATCTCCTACGAGCAGTACTTC. Amino acids: CAILSISYEQYF.

This clonotype was seen a single time. The rearrangement uses TRBV20-1 and TRBJ2-2; 12 nucleotides match TRBD2. The CDR3 spans 15 residues. The J segment lost 6 bases and the V segment lost 3 bases, leaving 5 bases of the junction unmatched. Looked up from germline, CDR1 is DFQATT and CDR2 is SNEGSKA (reference sequence). CDR3: CSARRLAGGAGELFF. The CDR3 DNA reads as TGCAGTGCTAGGCGGCTAGCGGGGGGGGCCGGGGAGCTGTTTTTT.

The table lists this clonotype with many counts. V is TRBV11-1 and J is TRBJ2-7; TRBD1 is a possible D gene (5 bases). The CDR3 has 15 residues. V gave up 7 bases and J gave up 5 bases, with 21 bases separating them. The germline CDR1 and CDR2 sequences are SGHAT and FQDESV (reference sequence). Here the CDR3 DNA reads TGTGCCAGCAACACCAGGTGGGGCAGGGCCCACGAGCAGTACTTC. It encodes CASNTRWGRAHEQYF.

Only a few counts were recorded for this clonotype. The V and J genes are TRBV5-1 and TRBJ2-1; no firm D call. The CDR3 consists of 16 residues. Trimming left V 2 bases short and J 0 bases short, with 12 bases between. The germline V gene encodes CDR1 SGHRS and CDR2 YFSETQ. The CDR3 here is CASSFLMPLSYNEQFF. The CDR3 DNA is TGCGCCAGCAGCTTCCTGATGCCCCTCTCCTACAATGAGCAGTTCTTC.

This clonotype was seen at least ten times. The genes are TRBV20-1 and TRBJ2-7, with no clear D. Trimming cost V 5 bases and J 4 bases, with 18 bases left between them. Germline assignment: CDR1 DFQATT and CDR2 SNEGSKA (reference sequence). This CDR3 contains 14 residues. The CDR3 nucleotides read TGCAGTGCTCGAACAAGGGCAGTCCCTTACGAGCAGTACTTC. This encodes CSARTRAVPYEQYF.